Shown below are 2 T cell receptor beta chains from a single sample sequenced in a study of response to subunit inactivated influenza vaccine. TCRdb ran MiXCR on the RT-PCR reads and lists one entry per CDR3 protein. The sample yields a few hundred thousand distinct CDR3 sequences, 21% seen once. Specimen: PBMCs from blood, collected about 19 months after vaccination. The receptor source for this set is a man between 45 and 75 years old who received an inactivated influenza vaccine.

This clonotype was counted ten times or more. V gene TRBV12-3 or TRBV12-4 combines with J gene TRBJ1-1, with D hard to call. V was pared by 2 bases and J by 5 bases, with 9 bases between. This CDR3 has 13 amino acids. The CDR3 sequence: CASSLKGGTEAFF. The CDR3 nucleotides read TGTGCCAGCAGTTTAAAAGGTGGGACTGAAGCTTTCTTT.

On this clonotype itself: The junction shows a germline mismatch at one end, possibly a read error. The gene calls are TRBV29-1 and TRBJ2-7, with D possibly being TRBD1 (6 bases). The CDR3 is 13 amino acids. In germline, CDR1 is SQVTM, CDR2 ANQGSEA. CDR3 amino acids: CSVRGKSSYERYF. In nucleotides, the CDR3 is TGCAGCGTCAGGGGCAAATCCTCCTACGAGCGGTACTTC.